The rows below give T cell receptor beta chains drawn from one sample of a study of identical twins. TCRdb used MiXCR to reprocess the 5' RACE reads, holding one entry per CDR3 protein. The sample has hundreds of thousands of distinct CDR3 sequences, over 8.5% seen once; the top ten hold approximately 0.94%. The same sample was also studied in work on yellow fever vaccine responses in identical twins.

The sample was PBMCs. Receptors were obtained from a woman between 18 and 29 years old in good health. CDR3s include the opening cysteine and the closing phenylalanine or tryptophan. The D gene is left open where the match is weak. Rows may omit the clone size; those that give it use once, few, many or a size class.

J,V,size,D,CDR3,DNA
TRBJ2-3,TRBV12-3/TRBV12-4,many,NA,CASGRRGQDTQYF,TGTGCCAGTGGACGCCGGGGGCAAGATACGCAGTATTTT
TRBJ2-7,TRBV4-3,many,NA,CASSQDRDRTYEQYF,TGCGCCAGCAGCCAAGATCGGGATAGAACCTACGAGCAGTACTTC
TRBJ2-5,TRBV6-2/TRBV6-3,NA,NA,CASIDGGLLPETQYF,TGTGCCAGCATCGACGGGGGGCTTCTCCCAGAGACCCAGTACTTC
TRBJ2-5,TRBV7-2,NA,NA,CASSLREGDWETQYF,TGTGCCAGCAGCTTAAGAGAGGGGGATTGGGAGACCCAGTACTTC
TRBJ2-3,TRBV6-1,many,NA,CASKRAQTDTQYF,TGTGCCAGCAAAAGGGCTCAGACAGATACGCAGTATTTT
TRBJ1-2,TRBV20-1,NA,TRBD1,CSARQGWSDYGYTF,TGCAGTGCCAGACAGGGATGGTCGGACTATGGCTACACCTTC
TRBJ2-6,TRBV12-3/TRBV12-4,many,NA,CASRPYTSGANVLTF,TGTGCCAGCAGACCCTACACCTCTGGGGCCAACGTCCTGACTTTC
TRBJ2-1,TRBV5-1,NA,TRBD2,CASSPGGTTYNEQFF,TGCGCCAGCAGCCCTGGGGGGACTACCTACAATGAGCAGTTCTTC
TRBJ1-1,TRBV9,few,NA,CASSVMDFTQGSNTEAFF,TGTGCCAGCAGCGTAATGGACTTTACCCAGGGGAGTAACACTGAAGCTTTCTTT
TRBJ1-6,TRBV20-1,many,NA,CSARGTVNNSPLHF,TGCAGTGCTAGAGGGACGGTGAATAATTCACCCCTCCACTTT
TRBJ2-5,TRBV28,few,TRBD2,CASSLGTSGKRETQYF,TGTGCCAGCAGTCTAGGGACTAGCGGGAAACGGGAGACCCAGTACTTC
TRBJ2-1,TRBV28,NA,NA,CASSLVALGTAYEQFF,TGTGCCAGCAGTTTAGTCGCTCTAGGGACTGCCTATGAGCAGTTCTTC
TRBJ2-3,TRBV5-1,NA,TRBD2,CASSPASGGTDTQYF,TGCGCCAGCAGCCCCGCTAGCGGGGGCACAGATACGCAGTATTTT
TRBJ2-3,TRBV5-1,few,TRBD2,CASSPWGTSLTDTQYF,TGCGCCAGCAGCCCCTGGGGGACTAGCCTCACAGATACGCAGTATTTT
TRBJ2-7,TRBV7-9,few,TRBD1,CASSSTGGEEQYF,TGTGCCAGCAGCTCGACAGGGGGCGAAGAGCAGTACTTC
TRBJ2-7,TRBV5-6,few,TRBD2,CASSFAGGLYEQYF,TGTGCCAGCAGCTTCGCGGGGGGGCTCTACGAGCAGTACTTC
TRBJ2-2,TRBV15,few,NA,CATSALDGELFF,TGTGCCACCAGCGCCCTAGACGGGGAGCTGTTTTTT
TRBJ2-3,TRBV20-1,few,TRBD2,CSARERGGHTDTQYF,TGCAGTGCTAGAGAACGGGGGGGGCACACAGATACGCAGTATTTT
TRBJ2-5,TRBV4-3,many,NA,CASSQVVYGNRQTQYF,TGCGCCAGCAGCCAAGTTGTGTATGGAAACAGACAGACCCAGTACTTC
TRBJ1-4,TRBV6-1,many,NA,CATRRGEKLFF,TGTGCCACGCGTCGCGGTGAAAAACTGTTTTTT
TRBJ2-1,TRBV19,NA,NA,CASSPNSPGPLNEQFF,TGTGCCAGTAGTCCGAACTCACCGGGGCCTCTTAATGAGCAGTTCTTC
TRBJ2-7,TRBV29-1,many,NA,CSVRGNVASAGYEQYF,TGCAGCGTTAGGGGGAACGTGGCTAGCGCGGGATACGAGCAGTACTTC
TRBJ2-2,TRBV7-3,NA,TRBD2,CASSSRLAGGTGELFF,TGTGCCAGCAGCTCGAGACTAGCGGGGGGAACCGGGGAGCTGTTTTTT
TRBJ2-3,TRBV20-1,NA,NA,CSALKVLDLITDTQYF,TGCAGTGCCCTAAAGGTCCTCGACCTCATCACAGATACGCAGTATTTT